This T cell receptor beta chain was sequenced in a study of T-cell reconstitution after alpha-beta-depleted transplantation in children. Study-level findings and limits: At one year after transplant, newly produced T cells mostly accounted for T-cell counts and diversity.

This clonotype has more than one count but fewer than ten. Its antigen is unidentified. The CDR3 loop spans 14 amino acids. CDR1 is MDHEN and CDR2 is SYDVKM in the germline V gene. The V and J ends lost 3 bases and 2 bases respectively, with 10 bases between them. The TCRbeta library was prepared with unique molecular identifiers. TCRdb redid the calling of the PCR reads with MiXCR, one entry per CDR3 protein. This table has about 250,000 distinct CDR3 sequences, 24% appearing once. V and J are TRBV28 and TRBJ2-5; D remains ambiguous. The sequencing here drew on PBMCs, mostly from graft donor cells, taken 360 days after TCRalphabeta/CD19-depleted stem cell transplant. The origin of this receptor is a female patient aged 2-15 years who had a stem cell transplant for congenital amegakaryocytic thrombocytopenia, so the T cells may come from the graft donor. The CDR3: CASSFRVRQETQYF. CDR3 nucleotide sequence: TGTGCCAGCAGTTTTAGGGTCAGGCAAGAGACCCAGTACTTC.